This T cell receptor (beta chain) stems from a study of blood T cells in healthy people across ages. Overall study findings and caveats: Both naive CD4+ cell counts and diversity were greater in long-lived donors than in aged donors. There was a strong correlation between TCR beta diversity and naive T cell percentage.

The total RNA that was extracted per sample amounted to at least 5 micrograms. Combining a sample-barcoded 5' primer with a J-beta primer mix, a second PCR ran for roughly 7 to 12 cycles. MiXCR was run by TCRdb on the 5' RACE reads, yielding one entry per CDR3 protein. In the table there are 800,000 to 1,000,000 distinct CDR3 sequences, around 49% of which are singletons. Per the germline V gene, CDR1 is MDHEN and CDR2 is SYDVKM. The CDR3 consists of 15 residues. Trimming cost V 3 bases and J 3 bases, with 9 bases left between them. This clonotype came up a few times. Its antigen remains unknown. The receptor's source is a man aged 25 to 40 in good health. The rearrangement joins TRBV28 to TRBJ2-6, with D unclear. The sample was blood. The CDR3 region is CASSFIGFGANVLTF. As DNA, the CDR3 is TGTGCCAGCAGTTTTATCGGGTTTGGGGCCAACGTCCTGACTTTC.